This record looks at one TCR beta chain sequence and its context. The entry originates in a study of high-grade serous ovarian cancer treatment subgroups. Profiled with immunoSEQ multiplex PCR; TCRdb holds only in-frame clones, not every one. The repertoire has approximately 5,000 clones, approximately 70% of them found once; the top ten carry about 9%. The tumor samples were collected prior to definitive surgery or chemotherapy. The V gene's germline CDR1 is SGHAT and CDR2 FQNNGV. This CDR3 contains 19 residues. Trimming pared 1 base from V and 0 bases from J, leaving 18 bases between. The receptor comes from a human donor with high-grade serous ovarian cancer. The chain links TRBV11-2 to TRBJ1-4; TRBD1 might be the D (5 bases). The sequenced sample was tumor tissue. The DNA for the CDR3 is TGTGCCAGCAGCTTAGCCGGGACGGAGAGAATTGCAACTAATGAAAAACTGTTTTTT. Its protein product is CASSLAGTERIATNEKLFF. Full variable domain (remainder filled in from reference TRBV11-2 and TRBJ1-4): EAGVAQSPRYKIIEKRQSVAFWCNPISGHATLYWYQQILGQGPKLLIQFQNNGVVDDSQLPKDRFSAERLKGVDSTLKIQPAKLEDSAVYLCASSLAGTERIATNEKLFFGSGTQLSVL.